This TCR beta chain was captured in a study of T cells in Graves' hyperthyroidism and ophthalmopathy. On the study more broadly: Peripheral blood was obtained at initial diagnosis, preceding any treatment. Study-wide findings and caveats: Stable hyperthyroidism and ophthalmopathy were separated using 13 V-J signatures.

This clonotype showed up many times. The target antigen is unknown. Template material for amplifying TCR beta CDR3 regions consisted of RNA transcripts. During a first-round RT-PCR of the TCR CDR3, the HTBI primer set was used. Via MiXCR, TCRdb re-called the multiplex PCR reads, giving one row per CDR3 protein. Among under 550,000 distinct CDR3 sequences listed, about 13% were seen once. The germline V gene has CDR1 DFQATT and CDR2 SNEGSKA (reference sequence). The ends lost 8 bases at V and 4 bases at J; junction bases unmatched: 7. The CDR3 length is 12 residues. Any patient presenting with uncontrolled infection, other autoimmune disease, pregnancy or lactation was left out.

The chain joins TRBV20-1 to TRBJ1-1; TRBD1 matches at 7 bases. The sequencing input was blood. The receptor's source is a woman aged 18-29 years with Graves' hyperthyroidism. For the CDR3, the DNA is TGCAGTCGGAGAGACAGGGCCACTGAAGCTTTCTTT. Encoded protein: CSRRDRATEAFF.